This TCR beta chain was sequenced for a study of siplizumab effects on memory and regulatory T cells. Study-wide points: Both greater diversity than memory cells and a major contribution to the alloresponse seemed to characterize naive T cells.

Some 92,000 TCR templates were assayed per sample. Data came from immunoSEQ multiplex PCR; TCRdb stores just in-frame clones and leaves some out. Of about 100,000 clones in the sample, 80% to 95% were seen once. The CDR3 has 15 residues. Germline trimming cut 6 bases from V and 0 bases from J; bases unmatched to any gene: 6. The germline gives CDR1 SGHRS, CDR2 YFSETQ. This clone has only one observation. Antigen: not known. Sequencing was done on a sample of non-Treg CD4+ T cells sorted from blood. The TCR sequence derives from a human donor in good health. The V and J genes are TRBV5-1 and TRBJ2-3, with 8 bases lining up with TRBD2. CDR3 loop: CASTGTRISTDTQYF. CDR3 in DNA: TGCGCCAGCACCGGGACTAGGATTAGCACAGATACGCAGTATTTT. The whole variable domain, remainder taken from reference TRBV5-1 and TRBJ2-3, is KAGVTQTPRYLIKTRGQQVTLSCSPISGHRSVSWYQQTPGQGLQFLFEYFSETQRNKGNFPGRFSGRQFSNSRSEMNVSTLELGDSALYLCASTGTRISTDTQYFGPGTRLTVL.